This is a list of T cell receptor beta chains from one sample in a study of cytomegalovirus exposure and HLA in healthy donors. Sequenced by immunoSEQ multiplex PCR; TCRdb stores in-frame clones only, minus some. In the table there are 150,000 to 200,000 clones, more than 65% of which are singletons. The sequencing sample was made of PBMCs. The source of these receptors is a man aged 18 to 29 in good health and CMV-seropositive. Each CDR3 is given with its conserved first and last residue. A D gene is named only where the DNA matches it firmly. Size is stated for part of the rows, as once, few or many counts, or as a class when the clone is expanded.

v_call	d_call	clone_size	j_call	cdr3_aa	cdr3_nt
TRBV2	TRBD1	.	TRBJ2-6	CASSDRGYSGANVLTF	TGTGCCAGCAGCGACAGGGGATACTCTGGGGCCAACGTCCTGACTTTC
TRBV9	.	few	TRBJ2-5	CASSVARNQETQYF	TGTGCCAGCAGCGTAGCTAGGAACCAAGAGACCCAGTACTTC
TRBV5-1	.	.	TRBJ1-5	CASSLGGRDQPQHF	TGCGCCAGCAGCTTGGGTGGGAGGGATCAGCCCCAGCATTTT
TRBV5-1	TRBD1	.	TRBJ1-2	CASSLFDRGYGYTF	TGCGCCAGCAGCTTATTTGACAGGGGCTATGGCTACACCTTC
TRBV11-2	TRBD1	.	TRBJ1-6	CASKAGTGASPLHF	TGTGCCAGCAAAGCCGGGACAGGAGCTTCACCCCTCCACTTT
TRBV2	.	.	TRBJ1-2	CASSADSPNYGYTF	TGTGCCAGCAGTGCGGACAGCCCTAACTATGGCTACACCTTC
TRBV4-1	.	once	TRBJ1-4	CASSQESRHEKLFF	TGCGCCAGCAGCCAAGAATCGAGGCATGAAAAACTGTTTTTT
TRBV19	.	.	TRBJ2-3	CASSLPGEDTQYF	TGTGCCAGTAGTTTACCAGGGGAAGATACGCAGTATTTT
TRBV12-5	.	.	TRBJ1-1	CASGSIQNEAFF	TGTGCTAGTGGTTCGATACAGAATGAAGCTTTCTTT
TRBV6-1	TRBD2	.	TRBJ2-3	CASSLGLATDTQYF	TGTGCCAGCAGTTTAGGACTAGCGACAGATACGCAGTATTTT
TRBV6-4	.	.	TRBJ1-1	CASTDGGRGYMNTEAFF	TGTGCCAGCACAGACGGGGGGCGGGGATACATGAACACTGAAGCTTTCTTT
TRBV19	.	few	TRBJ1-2	CATLSGGYGYTF	TGTGCCACCCTCTCCGGAGGCTATGGCTACACCTTC
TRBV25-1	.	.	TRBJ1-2	CASSEWGDGDGYTF	TGTGCCAGCAGTGAATGGGGGGATGGGGATGGCTACACCTTC
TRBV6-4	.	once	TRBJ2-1	CASSQDQASYNEQFF	TGTGCCAGCAGCCAAGATCAGGCTTCCTACAATGAGCAGTTCTTC
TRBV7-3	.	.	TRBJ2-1	CASSPVGGMDEQFF	TGTGCCAGCAGCCCCGTAGGGGGAATGGATGAGCAGTTCTTC
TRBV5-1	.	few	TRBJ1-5	CASSLTGDSNQPQHF	TGCGCCAGCAGCTTGACCGGGGATAGCAATCAGCCCCAGCATTTT
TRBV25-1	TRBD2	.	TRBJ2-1	CASSQTSSGGGNEQFF	TGTGCCAGCAGTCAGACTTCTAGCGGAGGCGGGAATGAGCAGTTCTTC
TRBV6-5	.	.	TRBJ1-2	CASGSGYGYTF	TGTGCCAGCGGCAGTGGCTATGGCTACACCTTC
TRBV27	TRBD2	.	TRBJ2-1	CASSFISGVGYNEQFF	TGTGCCAGCAGTTTCATTAGCGGGGTGGGCTACAATGAGCAGTTCTTC
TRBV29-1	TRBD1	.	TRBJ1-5	CSVAGGYNNQPQHF	TGCAGCGTCGCAGGGGGTTATAACAATCAGCCCCAGCATTTT
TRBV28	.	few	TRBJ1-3	CASSPLDTGNTIYF	TGTGCCAGCAGTCCCTTGGACACTGGAAACACCATATATTTT
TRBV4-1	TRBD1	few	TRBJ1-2	CASSQGGQGGYGYTF	TGCGCCAGCAGCCAAGGGGGACAGGGCGGCTATGGCTACACCTTC
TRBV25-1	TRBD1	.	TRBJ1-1	CASRPTGRDTEAFF	TGTGCCAGCAGGCCGACAGGGCGGGACACTGAAGCTTTCTTT
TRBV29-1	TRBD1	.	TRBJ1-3	CSVARTGDLSGNTIYF	TGCAGCGTGGCTCGGACAGGGGATCTTTCTGGAAACACCATATATTTT
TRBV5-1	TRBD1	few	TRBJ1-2	CASSSRTGSMGYGYTF	TGCGCCAGCAGCTCCCGGACAGGGAGTATGGGGTATGGCTACACCTTC